This is a list of T cell receptor beta chains from one sample in a study of blood T cell repertoires in COVID-19. The table came from immunoSEQ multiplex PCR; TCRdb's copy has only in-frame clones and leaves some out. The sample contains about 160,000 clones, more than 60% of which appear only once. Sequencing input: peripheral blood. The receptor set was obtained from a man aged 65 to 79 with acute or convalescent COVID-19. Each CDR3 is given with its conserved first and last residue. A D gene is named only where the DNA matches it firmly. Clone sizes are given selectively: once, few, many, or a class where the clone is expanded.

j_gene: TRBJ2-7; abundance: .; d_gene: TRBD1; v_gene: TRBV24-1; CDR3aa: CATSTPDRGHEQYF; CDR3nt: TGTGCCACCAGTACGCCGGACAGGGGCCACGAGCAGTACTTC
j_gene: TRBJ2-7; abundance: .; d_gene: .; v_gene: TRBV19; CDR3aa: CASSALAGLRYEQYF; CDR3nt: TGTGCCAGTAGTGCCCTGGCAGGGCTCAGGTACGAGCAGTACTTC
j_gene: TRBJ1-1; abundance: few; d_gene: .; v_gene: TRBV3-1/TRBV3-2; CDR3aa: CASSQDLVRGREAFF; CDR3nt: TGTGCCAGCAGCCAAGATCTAGTCAGGGGACGAGAAGCTTTCTTT
j_gene: TRBJ2-1; abundance: .; d_gene: TRBD2; v_gene: TRBV6-6; CDR3aa: CASSKTRLAGEQFF; CDR3nt: TGTGCCAGCAGTAAGACTAGACTAGCCGGTGAGCAGTTCTTC
j_gene: TRBJ2-1; abundance: .; d_gene: .; v_gene: TRBV2; CDR3aa: CASTPRDSPVF; CDR3nt: TGTGCCAGCACTCCGCGGGACAGCCCAGTCTTC
j_gene: TRBJ2-1; abundance: .; d_gene: .; v_gene: TRBV6-5; CDR3aa: CASSYRRAHEQFF; CDR3nt: TGTGCCAGCAGTTACCGGAGGGCCCATGAGCAGTTCTTC
j_gene: TRBJ2-5; abundance: .; d_gene: .; v_gene: TRBV27; CDR3aa: CASSFLLAPETQYF; CDR3nt: TGTGCCAGCAGTTTCCTTCTGGCTCCAGAGACCCAGTACTTC
j_gene: TRBJ2-7; abundance: .; d_gene: TRBD1; v_gene: TRBV5-1; CDR3aa: CASGPDRVTSYEQYF; CDR3nt: TGCGCCAGCGGACCAGACAGGGTTACATCCTACGAGCAGTACTTC
j_gene: TRBJ2-7; abundance: .; d_gene: TRBD2; v_gene: TRBV27; CDR3aa: CASSSKAGGSYEQYF; CDR3nt: TGTGCCAGCAGTTCAAAAGCGGGAGGGTCGTACGAGCAGTACTTC
j_gene: TRBJ2-7; abundance: .; d_gene: TRBD1; v_gene: TRBV7-3; CDR3aa: CASSPTGGYEQYF; CDR3nt: TGTGCCAGCAGCCCGACAGGGGGCTACGAGCAGTACTTC